These 21 T cell receptor beta chains were all obtained from the same sample, sequenced in a study of blood T cell repertoires in COVID-19. Data came from immunoSEQ multiplex PCR; TCRdb stores just in-frame clones and leaves some out. The data show about 180,000 clones, about 88% seen once. Material for sequencing was peripheral blood. Receptors originate from a woman in her twenties or thirties with active or convalescent COVID-19.

The rearrangement joins TRBV3-1 (or the pseudogene TRBV3-2) to TRBJ1-2; D is ambiguous. Trimming stripped 0 bases from V and 3 bases from J, with 11 bases between. The CDR3 extends over 15 amino acids. Looked up from germline, CDR1 is LGHDT and CDR2 is YNNKEL (reference sequence). CDR3 in amino acids: CASSQDGRPDYGYTF. Written as DNA, the CDR3 is TGTGCCAGCAGCCAAGACGGGAGACCCGACTATGGCTACACCTTC.

J is TRBJ2-2 and V is TRBV6-6; 8 bases are a match to TRBD1. V was clipped by 5 bases and J by 1 base; unmatched bases: 6. This CDR3 spans 16 amino acids. CDR1 and CDR2 (germline): MNHNY, SVGAGI (reference sequence). The CDR3 sequence: CASSPAGTGNTGELFF. The CDR3 nucleotides are TGTGCCAGCAGTCCGGCCGGGACAGGGAACACCGGGGAGCTGTTTTTT.

The rearrangement joins TRBV12-3 or TRBV12-4 to TRBJ2-1; TRBD1 is a possible D gene (5 bases). The CDR3 loop spans 11 amino acids. V was shortened by 5 bases and J by 6 bases, with 5 bases between the two germline ends. In DNA, the CDR3 is TGTGCCAGCAGTCAGGGCAATGAGCAGTTCTTC. Its translation: CASSQGNEQFF.

V and J are TRBV5-6 and TRBJ2-5; weak D call: TRBD1 (5 bases). This CDR3 region has 14 residues. Trimming took off 0 bases at V and 1 base at J, with 7 bases between the two ends. Germline CDR1 is SGHDT and CDR2 is YYEEEE. Written as DNA, the CDR3 is TGTGCCAGCAGCTTGGAGGGGCCCCAAGAGACCCAGTACTTC. It codes for CASSLEGPQETQYF.

The gene calls are TRBV5-4 and TRBJ1-1, with TRBD1 identical over 9 bases. The CDR3 is 16 residues long. Looked up from germline, CDR1 is SGHNT and CDR2 is YYREEE (reference sequence). The V and J ends lost 3 bases and 1 base, in that order; junction bases with no gene match: 7. The CDR3 coding sequence is TGTGCCAGCAGCTACCTACAGGGGGCACCGAACACTGAAGCTTTCTTT. It codes for CASSYLQGAPNTEAFF.

The rearrangement uses TRBV9 and TRBJ1-3; D perhaps matches TRBD1 (6 bases). The V end was cut by 0 bases, the J end by 4 bases, with 11 bases between. CDR3 length: 15 residues. The germline gives CDR1 SGDLS, CDR2 YYNGEE. CDR3 loop: CASSVDQGNGNTIYF. Written as DNA, the CDR3 is TGTGCCAGCAGCGTAGACCAGGGGAACGGAAACACCATATATTTT.

This clone was seen ten or more times. The V gene is TRBV6-1, the J gene TRBJ2-7; 8 positions agree with TRBD1. With 2 bases clipped from V and 4 bases from J, the junction kept 7 bases outside the gene matches. Germline V gene lookup returns CDR1 MNHNS and CDR2 SASEGT. This CDR3 region has 15 residues. The CDR3 is CASSERAGGSYEQYF. CDR3 coding DNA: TGTGCCAGCAGTGAAAGGGCAGGGGGCTCTTACGAGCAGTACTTC.

The chain uses TRBV5-4 and TRBJ2-3, with 8 bases fitting TRBD2. This CDR3 is built from 15 residues. Germline V gene data show CDR1 as SGHNT and CDR2 as YYREEE (reference sequence). Germline trimming cut 4 bases from V and 5 bases from J; bases unmatched to any gene: 9. The CDR3 DNA follows: TGTGCCAGCAGCCCCGCTCGGGGGGGCGAAGATACGCAGTATTTT. This encodes CASSPARGGEDTQYF.

V is TRBV6-6 and J is TRBJ1-4; 8 bases are shared with TRBD1. V lost 6 bases, J lost 6 bases, and 9 bases stayed unmatched. Germline V lookup: CDR1 MNHNY, CDR2 SVGAGI (reference sequence). This CDR3 is 15 amino acids long. CDR3 amino acids: CASSLDGTGYEKLFF. In DNA form, the CDR3 reads TGTGCCAGCAGCCTCGACGGGACAGGTTATGAAAAACTGTTTTTT.

Worth noting for this clone: Other nucleotide sequences from this sample produce the same CDR3. The chain is built from TRBV12-3 or TRBV12-4 and TRBJ2-7, with D maybe TRBD2 (5 bases). Trimming took 1 base from V and 3 from J, leaving 7 bases between them. The CDR3 is made up of 13 amino acids. The CDR3 spells CASSLGRGYEQYF. CDR3 coding DNA: TGTGCCAGCAGTTTAGGACGGGGCTACGAGCAGTACTTC.

The chain recombines TRBV19 with TRBJ2-6; 10 bases line up with TRBD1. Germline-derived CDR1 and CDR2 are LNHDA and SQIVND (reference sequence). The V and J ends lost 4 bases and 2 bases, in that order; junction bases with no gene match: 8. The length of the CDR3 is 18 residues. CDR3 sequence: CASSNPGTGVPGANVLTF. CDR3 bases: TGTGCCAGTAGTAATCCCGGGACAGGGGTTCCTGGGGCCAACGTCCTGACTTTC.

The rearrangement links TRBV5-1 to TRBJ2-3, with D perhaps TRBD1 (6 bases). CDR1 SGHRS and CDR2 YFSETQ come from the germline V gene. Trimming shortened V by 0 bases and J by 0 bases, and 11 bases separated the two germline ends. This CDR3 is 16 amino acids long. This chain's CDR3 is CASSLGPQGSTDTQYF. The CDR3 DNA reads TGCGCCAGCAGCTTGGGCCCACAGGGTAGCACAGATACGCAGTATTTT. The variable domain in full, completed from reference TRBV5-1 and TRBJ2-3, reads KAGVTQTPRYLIKTRGQQVTLSCSPISGHRSVSWYQQTPGQGLQFLFEYFSETQRNKGNFPGRFSGRQFSNSRSEMNVSTLELGDSALYLCASSLGPQGSTDTQYFGPGTRLTVL.

The J gene is TRBJ2-5, the V gene TRBV18, with a possible D match to TRBD2 (6 bases). Trimming took off 2 bases at V and 4 bases at J, with 8 bases between the two ends. The germline V gene has CDR1 KGHSH and CDR2 LQKENI. The CDR3 extends over 13 amino acids. CDR3 nucleotide sequence: TGTGCCAGCTCACCAATGGGAGGAGAGACCCAGTACTTC. It specifies CASSPMGGETQYF. Full variable domain (rest looked up from reference TRBV18 and TRBJ2-5): NAGVMQNPRHLVRRRGQEARLRCSPMKGHSHVYWYRQLPEEGLKFMVYLQKENIIDESGMPKERFSAEFPKEGPSILRIQQVVRGDSAAYFCASSPMGGETQYFGPGTRLLVL.

The rearrangement joins TRBV19 to TRBJ1-6; 9 positions match TRBD1. Trimming at V came to 5 bases and at J to 9 bases, leaving 11 bases not matched to a gene. This CDR3 is built from 16 residues. Germline CDR1 and CDR2: LNHDA and SQIVND (reference sequence). CDR3 in amino acids: CASSSQDRGYGSPLHF. In DNA, the CDR3 is TGTGCCAGTAGTTCGCAGGACAGGGGTTACGGTTCACCCCTCCACTTT.

The gene calls are TRBV28 and TRBJ1-2; possible D gene TRBD1, 5 bases. Trimming removed 3 bases from V and 5 bases from J, with 10 bases in between. The CDR3 runs to 13 residues. Germline values: CDR1 MDHEN, CDR2 SYDVKM. For the CDR3, the DNA is TGTGCCAGCAGTTTCCTCTCAGGGTATGGCTACACCTTC. Protein sequence: CASSFLSGYGYTF.

This chain joins TRBV12-3 or TRBV12-4 and TRBJ1-2; TRBD1 matches at 9 bases. CDR3 length: 13 residues. Germline trimming cut 7 bases from V and 6 bases from J; bases unmatched to any gene: 6. CDR3: CASTPGQGHGYTF. CDR3 sequence (DNA): TGTGCCAGCACCCCGGGACAGGGACATGGCTACACCTTC.

The chain joins TRBV24-1 to TRBJ1-3; 7 positions agree with TRBD1. Germline V gene data show CDR1 as KGHDR and CDR2 as SFDVKD. Germline trimming cut 4 bases from V and 4 bases from J; bases unmatched to any gene: 6. This CDR3 is 15 amino acids long. CDR3 sequence reads: CATSDDREEGNTIYF. In DNA form, the CDR3 reads TGTGCCACCAGTGACGACAGGGAGGAAGGAAACACCATATATTTT.

V and J are TRBV4-1 and TRBJ1-1; maybe TRBD1 (5 bases). CDR3 length equals 17 residues. Germline assignment: CDR1 MGHRA and CDR2 YSYEKL. Trimming left V 3 bases short and J 4 bases short, with 21 bases between. The CDR3 is CASSHPSAGGIGTEAFF. CDR3 bases: TGCGCCAGCAGCCATCCCTCCGCCGGGGGGATTGGCACTGAAGCTTTCTTT.

This clone was seen a single time. The chain is built from TRBV6-5 and TRBJ2-5; no reliable D call. Germline values: CDR1 MNHEY, CDR2 SVGAGI. The V end was cut by 6 bases, the J end by 5 bases, with 7 bases between. The CDR3 is 11 residues long. CDR3 in DNA: TGTGCCAGCAGGTCATTGGAGACCCAGTACTTC. Translation gives CASRSLETQYF.

This chain uses TRBV5-8 with TRBJ1-1; D unclear. Trimming removed 2 bases from V and 0 bases from J, with 8 bases in between. The CDR3 extends over 14 amino acids. CDR1 is SGHTS, CDR2 YDEGEE, per germline. The CDR3 loop reads CASSLQYMNTEAFF. The CDR3 coding sequence is TGTGCCAGCAGCTTACAGTACATGAACACTGAAGCTTTCTTT.

In this sample, this clone turned up once. V and J are TRBV5-4 and TRBJ1-1; 7 bases match TRBD1. The CDR3 runs 15 residues. The V segment lost 2 bases and the J segment 4 bases; nucleotides outside the gene matches: 8. Germline assignment: CDR1 SGHNT and CDR2 YYREEE (reference sequence). CDR3 sequence reads: CASSFSLSGGTEAFF. CDR3 DNA sequence: TGTGCCAGCAGCTTTTCATTATCAGGGGGCACTGAAGCTTTCTTT.